What follows are 14 T cell receptor beta chains derived from one specimen sequenced in a study of T cells in women clearing cervical HPV infection. Repertoires were generated with immunoSEQ multiplex PCR, while TCRdb's copy carries only in-frame clones and drops some. There are 25,000 to 30,000 clones in the sample, with under 3.5% held by the top ten. Sequencing was carried out using blood buffy coat. Receptors originate from a woman between 18 and 75 years old with a cervical HPV16 infection that either progressed to CIN3+ or cleared (not recorded which).

As concerns this clone: With the read ending 3 residues before the CDR3 end, the germline J gene is used to fill in that end. The gene calls are TRBV5-1 and TRBJ1-1; D remains ambiguous. This CDR3 comprises 14 residues. Germline-derived CDR1 and CDR2 are SGHRS and YFSETQ. V lost 0 bases and J 1 base, leaving 7 bases between the germline ends. The CDR3 reads CASSLEGRNTEAFF. The part of the CDR3 DNA that was read is TGCGCCAGCAGCTTGGAGGGCCGGAACACTGAA.

Points on this clone: With the read ending 3 residues before the CDR3 end, the germline J gene is used to fill in that end. The chain employs TRBV20-1 and TRBJ2-7, with 9 positions matching TRBD2. Germline V gene data show CDR1 as DFQATT and CDR2 as SNEGSKA (reference sequence). V was clipped by 8 bases and J by 4 bases; unmatched bases: 6. The CDR3 length is 12 residues. Partial CDR3 DNA: TGCAGTCTAGCGGGGCAGGGGTACGAG. Translating it yields CSLAGQGYE. The complete CDR3 sequence is CSLAGQGYEQYF.

Comment on this clone: Read sequence stops 3 residues before the CDR3 end, and the germline J gene provides the missing end. The chain has TRBV12-3 or TRBV12-4 and TRBJ2-3, with TRBD2 matching 11 bases. V dropped 4 bases and J dropped 2; count of bases not matched to a gene: 11. The CDR3 length is 18 residues. The CDR3 bases that were read are TGTGCCAGCAGTTCACTAGCGGGGGACACCGCTAACACAGATACG. This gives the protein CASSSLAGDTANTDT. The whole CDR3 is CASSSLAGDTANTDTQYF.

Comment on this clone: The sequence runs out 3 residues before the end of the CDR3; the remainder is reconstructed from the germline J gene. V is TRBV20-1 and J is TRBJ2-1; TRBD2 aligns across 9 bases. Germline lookup yields CDR1 DFQATT and CDR2 SNEGSKA (reference sequence). CDR3 length equals 15 residues. Trimming took 0 bases from V and 2 from J; bases not matched to a gene: 2. CDR3 protein: CSARDIAGAYNEQFF. Incomplete CDR3 DNA: TGCAGTGCTAGAGATATAGCGGGGGCCTACAATGAG.

Remarks on this clone: The read is 3 residues too short to cover the CDR3 end, so that end is filled in from the germline J gene. The chain joins TRBV4-2 to TRBJ2-7, with 8 bases aligning to TRBD1. The CDR3 length is 15 residues. V gave up 0 bases and J gave up 0 bases; unmatched junction bases: 1. Germline CDR1 LGHNA, CDR2 YNFKEQ. The sequenced CDR3 bases are TGTGCCAGCAGCCAAGAAACAGGGGGCTCCTACGAG. This codes for CASSQETGGSYE. From start to end, the CDR3 is CASSQETGGSYEQYF.

Concerning this clone: The read falls 3 residues short of the CDR3 end, and the missing part is taken from the germline J gene. This sequence joins TRBV11-2 and TRBJ2-7; D gene uncertain. Germline assignment: CDR1 SGHAT and CDR2 FQNNGV. The length of the CDR3 is 14 residues. Trimming removed 4 bases from V and 1 base from J, with 11 bases in between. Partial CDR3 DNA: TGTGCCAGCAGCTCTGGGCTATTATCCTACGAG. The encoded protein is CASSSGLLSYE. The whole CDR3 protein reads CASSSGLLSYEQYF.

Remarks on this clone: The read terminates 3 residues before the CDR3 end, so the remaining end is supplied by the germline J gene. The chain carries TRBV12-3 or TRBV12-4 and TRBJ2-1; 10 bases match TRBD1. V was pared by 7 bases and J by 6 bases, with 9 bases of the junction left unmatched. This CDR3 has 15 amino acids. The DNA read from the CDR3 is TGTGCCAGCACTACCCGGGACAGGGGTGGCAATGAG. Protein: CASTTRDRGGNE. The full CDR3 protein reads CASTTRDRGGNEQFF.

As regards this clone: Coverage ceases 3 residues before the CDR3 finishes, and the germline J gene fills in the end. The V call is TRBV20-1, the J call TRBJ1-2, with D maybe TRBD1 (5 bases). Trimming stripped 6 bases from V and 6 bases from J, with 20 bases between. The CDR3 totals 14 residues. Germline CDR1 and CDR2: DFQATT and SNEGSKA (reference sequence). This chain's CDR3 is CSAPLGGKRDGYTF. The CDR3 DNA, read in part, is TGCAGTGCCCCCCTGGGGGGTAAAAGGGATGGC.

Details on this clone: The read falls 3 residues short of the CDR3 end, and the missing part is taken from the germline J gene. The chain is built from TRBV11-2 and TRBJ2-3; 10 bases line up with TRBD2. The germline CDR1 and CDR2 sequences are SGHAT and FQNNGV. The CDR3 covers 14 residues. The ends lost 5 bases at V and 4 bases at J; junction bases unmatched: 3. CDR3 DNA, as far as it was read: TGTGCCAGCAGCCAGGGGACTAGCGCAGATACG. It encodes CASSQGTSADT. The whole CDR3 reads CASSQGTSADTQYF.

As to this clone: The CDR3 extends 3 residues past the end of the read, so its final part is completed from the germline J gene. The chain has TRBV7-2 and TRBJ2-1; the D gene is possibly TRBD2 (5 bases). Germline V gene sequence: CDR1 SGHTA, CDR2 FQGNSA. Trimming removed 3 bases at V and 4 bases at J, with 10 bases between. The CDR3 is 14 residues long. CDR3 protein: CASSFSAGYNEQFF. CDR3 DNA, as far as it was read: TGTGCCAGCAGCTTTAGCGCCGGATACAATGAG.

Concerning this clone: Read sequence stops 3 residues before the CDR3 end, and the germline J gene provides the missing end. The chain carries TRBV7-9 and TRBJ1-4; unclear D gene. The V gene's germline CDR1 is SEHNR and CDR2 FQNEAQ (reference sequence). Trimming took off 2 bases at V and 6 bases at J, with 4 bases between the two ends. CDR3 length: 12 amino acids. The DNA read from the CDR3 is TGTGCCAGCAGCTTAAGGGATGAAAAA. It is translated as CASSLRDEK. The CDR3 reads in full as CASSLRDEKLFF. The entire variable domain, with the rest obtained from reference TRBV7-9 and TRBJ1-4, is as follows: DTGVSQNPRHKITKRGQNVTFRCDPISEHNRLYWYRQTLGQGPEFLTYFQNEAQLEKSRLLSDRFSAERPKGSFSTLEIQRTEQGDSAMYLCASSLRDEKLFFGSGTQLSVL.

Worth noting for this clone: The DNA ends 3 residues before the CDR3 does, and the rest of the CDR3 is filled in from the germline J gene. The chain uses TRBV2 and TRBJ2-2, with TRBD2 as a possible D gene (7 bases). Germline V gene sequence: CDR1 SNHLY, CDR2 FYNNEI. This CDR3 is 13 amino acids long. The DNA read from the CDR3 is TGTGCCAGCAGTGACGGGGGGCCGAGGACG. Translation: CASSDGGPRT. The entire CDR3 is CASSDGGPRTLFF.

As to this clone: The read comes to an end 3 residues before the CDR3 does, leaving the germline J gene to fill in the end. The rearrangement links TRBV7-9 to TRBJ2-3; 9 bases match TRBD1. J lost 4 bases, V lost 5 bases, and 7 bases had no gene match. Germline values: CDR1 SEHNR, CDR2 FQNEAQ (reference sequence). The CDR3 loop spans 15 amino acids. The DNA read from the CDR3 is TGTGCCAGCAGCCAGAGGACAGGGGCGGCAGATACG. Encoded protein: CASSQRTGAADT. The full-length CDR3 reads as CASSQRTGAADTQYF.

As regards this clone: The read ends 3 residues shy of where the CDR3 ends; the end is completed using the germline J gene. The chain is built from TRBV10-3 and TRBJ1-3; TRBD1 matches 7 bases. V shed 7 bases, J shed 0 bases, and the junction held 9 bases outside the gene matches. Germline values: CDR1 ENHRY, CDR2 SYGVKD. This CDR3 comprises 16 residues. CDR3 bases read: TGTGCCATCAACGAATTGGGACAGCGCTCTGGAAACACC. Amino acids: CAINELGQRSGNT. The entire CDR3 is CAINELGQRSGNTIYF.